This T cell receptor (beta chain) was retrieved from a study of regulatory T cells in long-lasting Graves disease. In this sample, this clonotype turned up many times. Time point: newly diagnosed GD, antithyroid drugs for less than 3 months. After RNA was extracted from PBMCs, the TCR library was made from it. Construction of TCR beta libraries relied on iRepertoire HTBI primers and on Arm-PCR targeting CDR3 regions. TCRdb reprocessed the multiplex PCR reads via MiXCR and lists one record per CDR3 protein. The sample carries hundreds of thousands of distinct CDR3 sequences, less than 20% recorded once. A further study also used this sample, focusing on T cells in Graves' hyperthyroidism and ophthalmopathy. That study adds: Thyroid ultrasound and orbital computed tomography, with clinical symptoms and serum thyroxine and TRAb, informed diagnoses. HTBI primers were employed in a first-round RT-PCR of the TCR CDR3. Ophthalmopathy stood apart from stable hyperthyroidism in a 13 V-J model.

The origin of this receptor is a woman in her 30s with Graves disease. The sample here was peripheral blood mononuclear cells (PBMCs), taken at new diagnosis, from a patient treated with antithyroid drugs.

The CDR3 loop reads CASSSVAGSKYNEQFF. For the CDR3, the DNA is TGTGCCAGCAGTTCCGTAGCGGGATCGAAGTATAATGAGCAGTTCTTC. The chain carries TRBV28 and TRBJ2-1; TRBD2 matches 8 bases. The germline V gene encodes CDR1 MDHEN and CDR2 SYDVKM. The CDR3 is 16 residues long. J gave up 7 bases and V 4 bases, and 12 bases lay outside the gene matches. Together with reference TRBV28 and TRBJ2-1, the CDR3 gives the full variable domain: DVKVTQSSRYLVKRTGEKVFLECVQDMDHENMFWYRQDPGLGLRLIYFSYDVKMKEKGDIPEGYSVSREKKERFSLILESASTNQTSMYLCASSSVAGSKYNEQFFGPGTRLTVL.